This TCR beta chain emerged from a study of T-cell reconstitution after alpha-beta-depleted transplantation in children. This clonotype was recorded many times. Its target is not known. The CDR3 contains 15 residues. Per germline, CDR1 SGHVS and CDR2 FQNEAQ. V dropped 1 base and J dropped 5; count of bases not matched to a gene: 5. This sample's TCRbeta library carried unique molecular identifier barcodes. Each CDR3 protein is one row after TCRdb ran MiXCR on the PCR reads. The repertoire holds tens of thousands of distinct CDR3 sequences, with under 8% as singletons. Study-wide points: T-cell numbers and diversity, one year after transplant, stemmed largely from T cells that were newly produced. After transplant, at about two months, alpha-beta T cells were reportedly derived from several hundred expanded graft clones. Surviving recipient T cells and intrathymic progenitors accounted for some patients' high TCRbeta diversity at day 60.

V usage is TRBV7-8 and J usage is TRBJ2-7, with TRBD1 matching 10 bases. The source material was peripheral blood, sampled 60 days after TCRalphabeta/CD19-depleted stem cell transplant. The receptor was isolated from a child younger than two who had a stem cell transplant for acute myeloid leukemia, so the T cells may come from the graft donor. CDR3 DNA: TGTGCCAGCAGCTTAGGCGGGACAGGGGATCACGAGCAGTACTTC. Protein: CASSLGGTGDHEQYF.